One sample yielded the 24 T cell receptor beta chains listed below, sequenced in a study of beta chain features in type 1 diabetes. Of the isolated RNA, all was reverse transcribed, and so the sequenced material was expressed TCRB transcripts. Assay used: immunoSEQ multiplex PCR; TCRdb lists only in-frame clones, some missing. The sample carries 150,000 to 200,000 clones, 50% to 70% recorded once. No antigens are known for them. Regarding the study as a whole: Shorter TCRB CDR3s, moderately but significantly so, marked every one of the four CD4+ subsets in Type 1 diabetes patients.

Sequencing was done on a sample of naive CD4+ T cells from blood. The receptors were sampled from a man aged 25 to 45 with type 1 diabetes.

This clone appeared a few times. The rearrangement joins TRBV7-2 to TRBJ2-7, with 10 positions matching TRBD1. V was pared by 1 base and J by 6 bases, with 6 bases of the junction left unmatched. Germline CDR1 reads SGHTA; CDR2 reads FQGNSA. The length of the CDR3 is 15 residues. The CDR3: CASSLVGQGIGEQYF. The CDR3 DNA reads TGTGCCAGCAGCTTAGTGGGACAGGGGATCGGCGAGCAGTACTTC.

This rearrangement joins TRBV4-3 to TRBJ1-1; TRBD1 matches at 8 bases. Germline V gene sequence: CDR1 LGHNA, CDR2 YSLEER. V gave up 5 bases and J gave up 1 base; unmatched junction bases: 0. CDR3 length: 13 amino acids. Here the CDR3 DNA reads TGCGCCAGCAGCGGACAGGGGAACACTGAAGCTTTCTTT. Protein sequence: CASSGQGNTEAFF.

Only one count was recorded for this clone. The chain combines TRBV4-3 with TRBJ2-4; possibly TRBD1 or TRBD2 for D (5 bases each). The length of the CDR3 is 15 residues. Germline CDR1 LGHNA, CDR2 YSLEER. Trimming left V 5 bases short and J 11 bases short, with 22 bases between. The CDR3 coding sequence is TGCGCCAGCAGCTACGAACTGGGACCGATGAACGTTCAGTACTTC. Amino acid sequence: CASSYELGPMNVQYF.

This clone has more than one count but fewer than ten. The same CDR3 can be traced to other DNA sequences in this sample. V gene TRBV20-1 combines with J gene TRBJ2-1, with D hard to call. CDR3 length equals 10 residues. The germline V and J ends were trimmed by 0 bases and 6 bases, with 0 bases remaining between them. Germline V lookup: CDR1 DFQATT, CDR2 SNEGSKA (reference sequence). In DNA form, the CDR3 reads TGCAGTGCTAGAGACAATGAGCAGTTCTTC. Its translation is CSARDNEQFF.

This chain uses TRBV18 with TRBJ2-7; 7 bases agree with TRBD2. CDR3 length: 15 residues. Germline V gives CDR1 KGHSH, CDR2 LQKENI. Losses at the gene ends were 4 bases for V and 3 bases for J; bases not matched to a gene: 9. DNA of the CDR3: TGTGCCAGCTCACAACCGGGGGGACTCAACTACGAGCAGTACTTC. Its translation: CASSQPGGLNYEQYF.

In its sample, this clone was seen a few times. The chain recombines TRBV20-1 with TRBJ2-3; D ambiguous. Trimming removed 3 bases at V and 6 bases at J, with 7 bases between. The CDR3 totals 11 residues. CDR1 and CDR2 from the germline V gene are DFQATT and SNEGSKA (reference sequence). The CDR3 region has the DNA TGCAGTGCTAGTTGGCGCGATACGCAGTATTTT. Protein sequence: CSASWRDTQYF.

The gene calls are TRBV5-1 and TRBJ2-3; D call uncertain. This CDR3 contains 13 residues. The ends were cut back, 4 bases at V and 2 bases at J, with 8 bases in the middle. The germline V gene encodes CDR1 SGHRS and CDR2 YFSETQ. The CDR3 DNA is TGCGCCAGCAGCCAGACAATCACAGATACGCAGTATTTT. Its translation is CASSQTITDTQYF.

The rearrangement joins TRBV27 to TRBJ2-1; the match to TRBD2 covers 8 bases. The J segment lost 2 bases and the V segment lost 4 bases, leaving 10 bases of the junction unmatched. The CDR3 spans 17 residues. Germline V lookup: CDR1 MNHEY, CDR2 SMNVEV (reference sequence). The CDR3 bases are TGTGCCAGCAGTTCCCCCTTACACGGGGGGGCCTACAATGAGCAGTTCTTC. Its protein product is CASSSPLHGGAYNEQFF.

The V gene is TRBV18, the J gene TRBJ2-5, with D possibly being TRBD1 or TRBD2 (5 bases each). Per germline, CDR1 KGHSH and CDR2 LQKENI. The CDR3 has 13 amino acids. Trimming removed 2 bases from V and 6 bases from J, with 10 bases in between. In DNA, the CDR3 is TGTGCCAGCTCACCAATTGAGGGGCAGACCCAGTACTTC. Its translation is CASSPIEGQTQYF.

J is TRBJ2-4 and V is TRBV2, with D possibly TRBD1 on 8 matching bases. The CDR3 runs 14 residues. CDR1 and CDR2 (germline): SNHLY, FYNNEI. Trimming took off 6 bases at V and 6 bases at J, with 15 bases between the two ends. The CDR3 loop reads CASRETGEGNIQYF. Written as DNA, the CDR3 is TGTGCCAGCAGAGAGACAGGGGAGGGAAACATTCAGTACTTC.

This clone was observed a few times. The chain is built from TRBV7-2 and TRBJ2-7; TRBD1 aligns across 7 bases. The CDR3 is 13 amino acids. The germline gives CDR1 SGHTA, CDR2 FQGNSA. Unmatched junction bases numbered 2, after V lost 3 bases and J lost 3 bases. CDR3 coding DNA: TGTGCCAGCAGCTTCGACAGGGACTACGAGCAGTACTTC. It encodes CASSFDRDYEQYF.

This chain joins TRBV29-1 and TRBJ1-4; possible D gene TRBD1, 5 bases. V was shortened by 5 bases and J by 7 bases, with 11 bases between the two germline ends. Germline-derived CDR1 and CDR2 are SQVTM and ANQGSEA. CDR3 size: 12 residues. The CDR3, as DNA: TGCAGCGTTCGTTCCGGGGCTGAAAAACTGTTTTTT. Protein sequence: CSVRSGAEKLFF.

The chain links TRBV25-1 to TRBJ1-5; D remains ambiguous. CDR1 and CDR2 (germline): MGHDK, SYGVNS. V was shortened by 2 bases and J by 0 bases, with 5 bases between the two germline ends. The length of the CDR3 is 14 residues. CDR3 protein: CASSERVSNQPQHF. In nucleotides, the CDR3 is TGTGCCAGCAGTGAACGGGTTAGCAATCAGCCCCAGCATTTT.

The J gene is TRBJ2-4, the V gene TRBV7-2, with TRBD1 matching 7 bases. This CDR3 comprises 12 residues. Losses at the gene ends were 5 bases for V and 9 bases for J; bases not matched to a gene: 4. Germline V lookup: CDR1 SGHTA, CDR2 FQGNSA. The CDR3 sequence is CASSANRGIQYF. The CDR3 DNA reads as TGTGCCAGCAGCGCGAACAGGGGCATTCAGTACTTC.

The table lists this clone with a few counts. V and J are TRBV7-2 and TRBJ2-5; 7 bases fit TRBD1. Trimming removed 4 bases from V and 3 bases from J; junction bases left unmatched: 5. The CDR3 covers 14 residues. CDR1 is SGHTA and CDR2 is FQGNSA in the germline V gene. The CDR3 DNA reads TGTGCCAGCAGCTCTCAGGGGGTTGAAGAGACCCAGTACTTC. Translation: CASSSQGVEETQYF.

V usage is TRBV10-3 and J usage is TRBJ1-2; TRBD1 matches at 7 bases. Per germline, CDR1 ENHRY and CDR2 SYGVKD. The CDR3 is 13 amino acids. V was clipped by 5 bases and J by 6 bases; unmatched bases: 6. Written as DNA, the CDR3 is TGTGCCATCAGTCCCGGGACAGCCGATGGCTACACCTTC. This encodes CAISPGTADGYTF.

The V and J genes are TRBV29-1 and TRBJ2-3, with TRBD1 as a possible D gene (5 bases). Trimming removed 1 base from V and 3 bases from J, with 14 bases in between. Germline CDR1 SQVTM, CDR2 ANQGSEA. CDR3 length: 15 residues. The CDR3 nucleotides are TGCAGCGTTGAAGTCCAGGGTGGGGTTACAGATACGCAGTATTTT. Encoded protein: CSVEVQGGVTDTQYF.

CDR3 loop: CASSAAGEETQYF. Here the CDR3 DNA reads TGTGCCAGCAGCGCAGCGGGGGAGGAGACCCAGTACTTC. The chain has TRBV27 and TRBJ2-5; 8 bases match TRBD2. The CDR3 is made up of 13 amino acids. The V and J ends lost 6 bases and 5 bases, in that order; junction bases with no gene match: 5. Germline V gene lookup returns CDR1 MNHEY and CDR2 SMNVEV (reference sequence).

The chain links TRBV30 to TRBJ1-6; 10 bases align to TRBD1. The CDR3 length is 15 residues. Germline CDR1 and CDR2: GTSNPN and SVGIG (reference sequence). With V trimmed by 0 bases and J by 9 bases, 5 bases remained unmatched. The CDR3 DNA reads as TGTGCCTGGAGTGTAATGGGACAGGGGAGTTCACCCCTCCACTTT. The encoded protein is CAWSVMGQGSSPLHF.

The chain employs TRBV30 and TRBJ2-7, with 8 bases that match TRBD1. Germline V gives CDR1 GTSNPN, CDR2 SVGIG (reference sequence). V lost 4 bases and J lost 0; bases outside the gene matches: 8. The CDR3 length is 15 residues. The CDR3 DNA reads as TGTGCCTGGACACACAGACAGGGGACCTCCTACGAGCAGTACTTC. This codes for CAWTHRQGTSYEQYF.

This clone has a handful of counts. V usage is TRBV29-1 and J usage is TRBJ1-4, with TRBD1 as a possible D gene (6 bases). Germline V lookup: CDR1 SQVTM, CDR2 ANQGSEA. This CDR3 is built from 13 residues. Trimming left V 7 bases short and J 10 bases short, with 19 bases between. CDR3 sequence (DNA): TGCAGCGCGGCCGGCTCAGGGGAGGGAAAACTGTTTTTT. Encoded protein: CSAAGSGEGKLFF.

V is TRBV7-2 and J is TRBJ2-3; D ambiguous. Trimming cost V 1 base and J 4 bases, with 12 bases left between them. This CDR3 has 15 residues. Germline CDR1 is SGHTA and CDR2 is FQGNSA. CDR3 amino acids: CASSLEGRGPDTQYF. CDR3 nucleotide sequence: TGTGCCAGCAGCTTAGAGGGCAGAGGTCCAGATACGCAGTATTTT.

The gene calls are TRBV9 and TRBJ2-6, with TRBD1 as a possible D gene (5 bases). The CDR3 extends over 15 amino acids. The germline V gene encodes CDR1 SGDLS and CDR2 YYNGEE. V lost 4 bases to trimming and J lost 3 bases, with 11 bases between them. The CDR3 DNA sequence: TGTGCCAGCAGCACCCAGGGCAATGGGGCCAACGTCCTGACTTTC. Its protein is CASSTQGNGANVLTF. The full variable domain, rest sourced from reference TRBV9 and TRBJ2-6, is DSGVTQTPKHLITATGQRVTLRCSPRSGDLSVYWYQQSLDQGLQFLIQYYNGEERAKGNILERFSAQQFPDLHSELNLSSLELGDSALYFCASSTQGNGANVLTFGAGSRLTVL.

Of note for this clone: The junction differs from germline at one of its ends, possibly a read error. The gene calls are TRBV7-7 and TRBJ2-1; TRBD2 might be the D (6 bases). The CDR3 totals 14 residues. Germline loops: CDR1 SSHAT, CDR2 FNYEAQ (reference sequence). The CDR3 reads CASSPGVLMYEQFF. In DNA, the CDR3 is TGTGCTAGCAGCCCGGGGGTCCTAATGTATGAGCAGTTCTTC.